The text below deals with one T cell receptor (beta chain). What it binds is not known. The data originate from a study of T cells after yellow fever vaccination. In the study overall: Some fractions had low cell numbers, and these were prepared with SMART-Seq v4 Ultra Low Input. Study-level results: In FACS-sorted repertoires, abundant clonotypes from the bulk population could appear as contaminants.

Trimming shortened V by 9 bases and J by 0 bases, and 12 bases separated the two germline ends. CDR3 length equals 13 residues. TCR cDNA was made by 5'RACE template switching, adding a universal primer site and UMIs. Using its own MiXCR run on the 5' RACE reads, TCRdb lists one record per CDR3 protein. The sample records about 360,000 distinct CDR3 sequences, roughly 6.2% being singletons. The clonotype comes from a man aged 30 to 39 who received the YFV17D yellow fever vaccine. The sample in question was PBMCs, obtained 5 days after the yellow fever booster vaccination. This chain links TRBV12-3 or TRBV12-4 with TRBJ2-7; D not certain. CDR3: CASKSASSYEQYF. In DNA, the CDR3 is TGTGCCAGTAAATCTGCGAGCTCCTACGAGCAGTACTTC.